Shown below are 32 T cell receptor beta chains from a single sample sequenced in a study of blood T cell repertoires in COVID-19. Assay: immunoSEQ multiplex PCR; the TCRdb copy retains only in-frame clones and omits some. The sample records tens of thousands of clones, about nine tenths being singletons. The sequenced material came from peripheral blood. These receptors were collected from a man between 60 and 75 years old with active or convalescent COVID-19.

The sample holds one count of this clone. The chain's CDR3 is CASSQDWNRGLTEAFF. CDR3 nucleotide sequence: TGCGCCAGCAGCCAAGACTGGAACAGGGGGCTTACTGAAGCTTTCTTT. The rearrangement joins TRBV4-3 to TRBJ1-1, with 9 bases fitting TRBD1. Germline CDR1 and CDR2: LGHNA and YSLEER. The CDR3 runs 16 residues. With V trimmed by 0 bases and J by 5 bases, 7 bases remained unmatched.

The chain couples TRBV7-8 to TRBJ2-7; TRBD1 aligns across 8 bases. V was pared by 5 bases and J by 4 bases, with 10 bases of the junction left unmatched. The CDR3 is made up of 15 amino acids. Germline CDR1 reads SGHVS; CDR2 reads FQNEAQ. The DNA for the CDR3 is TGTGCCAGCAGCCTGAGCGTGACAGGGGAATACGAGCAGTACTTC. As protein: CASSLSVTGEYEQYF.

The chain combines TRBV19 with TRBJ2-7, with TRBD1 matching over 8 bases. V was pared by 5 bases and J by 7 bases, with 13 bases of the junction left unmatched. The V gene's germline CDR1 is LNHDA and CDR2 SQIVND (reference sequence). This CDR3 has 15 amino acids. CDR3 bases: TGTGCCAGTAGTCCAGCGGACAGGGCCGTGGGGGAGCAGTACTTC. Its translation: CASSPADRAVGEQYF.

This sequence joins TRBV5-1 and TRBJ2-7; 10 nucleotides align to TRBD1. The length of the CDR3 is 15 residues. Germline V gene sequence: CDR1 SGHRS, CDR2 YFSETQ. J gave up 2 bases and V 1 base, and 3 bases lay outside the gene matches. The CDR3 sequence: CASSLWTGGTYEQYF. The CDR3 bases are TGCGCCAGCAGCTTGTGGACAGGGGGGACCTACGAGCAGTACTTC.

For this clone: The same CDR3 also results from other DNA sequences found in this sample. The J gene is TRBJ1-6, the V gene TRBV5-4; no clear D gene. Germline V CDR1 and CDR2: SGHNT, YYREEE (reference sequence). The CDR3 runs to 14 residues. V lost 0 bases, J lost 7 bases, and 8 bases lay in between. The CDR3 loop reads CASSLDRGNSPLHF. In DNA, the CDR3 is TGTGCCAGCAGCTTGGATCGAGGGAATTCACCCCTCCACTTT.

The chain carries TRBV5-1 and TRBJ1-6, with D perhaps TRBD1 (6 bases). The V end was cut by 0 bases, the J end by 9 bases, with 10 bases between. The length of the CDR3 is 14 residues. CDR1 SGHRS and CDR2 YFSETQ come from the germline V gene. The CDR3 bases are TGCGCCAGCAGCTTGGACAGGGCCTCTTCACCCCTCCACTTT. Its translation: CASSLDRASSPLHF.

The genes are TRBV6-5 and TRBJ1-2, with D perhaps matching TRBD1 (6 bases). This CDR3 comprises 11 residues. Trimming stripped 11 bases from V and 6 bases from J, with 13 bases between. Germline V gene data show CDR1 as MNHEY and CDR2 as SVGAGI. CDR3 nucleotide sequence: TGTGCCTCCACAGGGCGGAATGGCTACACCTTC. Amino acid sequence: CASTGRNGYTF.

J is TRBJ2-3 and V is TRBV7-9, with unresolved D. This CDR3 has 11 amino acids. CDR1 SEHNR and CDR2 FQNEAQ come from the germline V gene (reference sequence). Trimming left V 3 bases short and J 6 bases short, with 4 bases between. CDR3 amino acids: CASSFEDTQYF. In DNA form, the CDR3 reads TGTGCCAGCAGCTTCGAGGATACGCAGTATTTT.

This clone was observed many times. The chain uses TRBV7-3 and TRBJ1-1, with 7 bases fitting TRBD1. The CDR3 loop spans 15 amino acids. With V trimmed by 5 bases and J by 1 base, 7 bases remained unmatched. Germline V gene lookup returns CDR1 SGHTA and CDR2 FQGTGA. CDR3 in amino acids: CASSLRGGSNTEAFF. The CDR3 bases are TGTGCCAGCAGCCTCCGAGGGGGCTCGAACACTGAAGCTTTCTTT.

CDR3 region: CASSAIGERGEIYNEQFF. CDR3 nucleotide sequence: TGCGCCAGCAGCGCCATCGGAGAGCGGGGGGAAATCTACAATGAGCAGTTCTTC. The gene calls are TRBV4-3 and TRBJ2-1; the match to TRBD2 covers 9 bases. V shed 5 bases and J 3 bases; nucleotides not matched to a gene: 14. This CDR3 spans 18 amino acids. Per the germline V gene, CDR1 is LGHNA and CDR2 is YSLEER.

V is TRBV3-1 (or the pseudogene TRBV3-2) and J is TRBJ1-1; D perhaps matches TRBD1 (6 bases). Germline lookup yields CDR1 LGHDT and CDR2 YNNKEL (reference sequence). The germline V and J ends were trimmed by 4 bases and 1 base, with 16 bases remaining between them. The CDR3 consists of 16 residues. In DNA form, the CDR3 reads TGTGCCAGCAGCCCACGACAGGCCCCCGCGAACACTGAAGCTTTCTTT. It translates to CASSPRQAPANTEAFF.

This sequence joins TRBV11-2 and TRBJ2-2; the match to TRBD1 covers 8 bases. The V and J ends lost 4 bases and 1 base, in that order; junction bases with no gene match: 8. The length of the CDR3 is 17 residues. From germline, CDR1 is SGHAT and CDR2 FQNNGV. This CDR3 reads CASSSNAGTGNTGELFF. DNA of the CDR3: TGTGCCAGCAGCTCGAACGCGGGGACAGGGAACACCGGGGAGCTGTTTTTT.

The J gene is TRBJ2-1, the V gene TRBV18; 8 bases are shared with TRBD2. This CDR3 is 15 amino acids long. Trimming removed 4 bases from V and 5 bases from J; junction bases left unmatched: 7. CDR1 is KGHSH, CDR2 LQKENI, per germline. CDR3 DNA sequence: TGTGCCAGCTCACGGAGCGGGGGCTACCACAATGAGCAGTTCTTC. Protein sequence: CASSRSGGYHNEQFF.

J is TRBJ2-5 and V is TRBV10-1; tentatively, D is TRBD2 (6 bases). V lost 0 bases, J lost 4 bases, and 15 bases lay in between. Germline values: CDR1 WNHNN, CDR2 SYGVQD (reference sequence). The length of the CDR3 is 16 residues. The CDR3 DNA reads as TGCGCCAGCAGTGAGTCGAATACAGCGGGCCCAGAGACCCAGTACTTC. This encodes CASSESNTAGPETQYF.

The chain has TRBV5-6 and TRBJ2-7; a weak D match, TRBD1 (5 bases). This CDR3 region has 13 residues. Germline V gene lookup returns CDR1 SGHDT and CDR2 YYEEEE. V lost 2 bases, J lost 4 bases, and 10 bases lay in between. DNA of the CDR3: TGTGCCAGCAGCTTAAGAGACAGATACGAGCAGTACTTC. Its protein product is CASSLRDRYEQYF.

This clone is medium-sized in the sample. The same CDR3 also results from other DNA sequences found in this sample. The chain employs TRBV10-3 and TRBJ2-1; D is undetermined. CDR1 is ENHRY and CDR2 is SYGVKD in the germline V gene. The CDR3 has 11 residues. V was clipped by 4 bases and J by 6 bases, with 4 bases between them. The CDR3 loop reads CAISAGNEQFF. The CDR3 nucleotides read TGTGCCATCAGTGCGGGCAATGAGCAGTTCTTC.

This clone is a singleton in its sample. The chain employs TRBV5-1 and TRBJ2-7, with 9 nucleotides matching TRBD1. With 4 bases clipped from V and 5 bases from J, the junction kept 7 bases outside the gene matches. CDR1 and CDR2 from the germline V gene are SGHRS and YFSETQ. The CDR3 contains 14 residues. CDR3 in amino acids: CASSPGQGLDEQYF. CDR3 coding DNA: TGCGCCAGCAGCCCGGGACAGGGTCTGGACGAGCAGTACTTC.

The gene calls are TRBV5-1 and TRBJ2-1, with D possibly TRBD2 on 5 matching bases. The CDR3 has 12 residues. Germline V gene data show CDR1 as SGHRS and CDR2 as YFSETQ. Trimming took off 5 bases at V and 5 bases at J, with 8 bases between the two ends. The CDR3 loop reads CASRSGNNEQFF. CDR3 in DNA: TGCGCCAGCAGGTCGGGGAACAATGAGCAGTTCTTC.

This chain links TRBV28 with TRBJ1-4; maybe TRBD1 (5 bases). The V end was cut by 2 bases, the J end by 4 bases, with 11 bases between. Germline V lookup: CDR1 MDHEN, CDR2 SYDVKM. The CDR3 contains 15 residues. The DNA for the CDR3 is TGTGCCAGCAGTTTACAGGGTATCGATAATGAAAAACTGTTTTTT. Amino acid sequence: CASSLQGIDNEKLFF. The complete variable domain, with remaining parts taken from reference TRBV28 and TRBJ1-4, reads DVKVTQSSRYLVKRTGEKVFLECVQDMDHENMFWYRQDPGLGLRLIYFSYDVKMKEKGDIPEGYSVSREKKERFSLILESASTNQTSMYLCASSLQGIDNEKLFFGSGTQLSVL.

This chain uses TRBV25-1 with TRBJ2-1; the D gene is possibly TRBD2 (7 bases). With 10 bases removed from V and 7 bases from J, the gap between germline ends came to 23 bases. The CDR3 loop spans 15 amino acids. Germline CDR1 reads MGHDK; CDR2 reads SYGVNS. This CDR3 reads CATQNPLRGLNEQFF. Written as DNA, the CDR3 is TGTGCCACCCAGAACCCTCTGCGGGGGCTAAATGAGCAGTTCTTC.

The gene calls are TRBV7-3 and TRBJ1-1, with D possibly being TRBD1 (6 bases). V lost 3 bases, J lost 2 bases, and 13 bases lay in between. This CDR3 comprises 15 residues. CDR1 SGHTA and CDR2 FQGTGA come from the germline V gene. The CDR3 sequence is CASSLDGGANTEAFF. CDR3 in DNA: TGTGCCAGCAGCTTGGACGGGGGGGCTAACACTGAAGCTTTCTTT.

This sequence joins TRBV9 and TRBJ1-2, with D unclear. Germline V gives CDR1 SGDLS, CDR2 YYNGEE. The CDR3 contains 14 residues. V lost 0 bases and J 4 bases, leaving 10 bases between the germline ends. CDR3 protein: CASSVGGRGYGYTF. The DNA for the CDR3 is TGTGCCAGCAGCGTAGGTGGGCGGGGCTATGGCTACACCTTC.

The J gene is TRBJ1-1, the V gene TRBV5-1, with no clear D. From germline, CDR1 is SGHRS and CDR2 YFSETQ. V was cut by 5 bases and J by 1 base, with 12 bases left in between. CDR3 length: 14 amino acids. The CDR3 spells CASRADLGNTEAFF. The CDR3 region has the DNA TGCGCCAGCAGGGCCGACTTAGGGAACACTGAAGCTTTCTTT.

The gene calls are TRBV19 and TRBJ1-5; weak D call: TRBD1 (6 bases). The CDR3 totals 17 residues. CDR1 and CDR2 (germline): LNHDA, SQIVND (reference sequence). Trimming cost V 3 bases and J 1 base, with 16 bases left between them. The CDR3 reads CASSMFPDSPSNQPQHF. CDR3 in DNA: TGTGCCAGTAGTATGTTCCCGGACAGCCCAAGCAATCAGCCCCAGCATTTT.

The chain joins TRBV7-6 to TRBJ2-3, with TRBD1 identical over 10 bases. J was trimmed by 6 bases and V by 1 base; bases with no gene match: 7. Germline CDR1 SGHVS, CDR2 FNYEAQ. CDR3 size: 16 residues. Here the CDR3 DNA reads TGTGCCAGCAGCTTAGACCCCGGGACAGGGGAGGATACGCAGTATTTT. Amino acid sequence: CASSLDPGTGEDTQYF.

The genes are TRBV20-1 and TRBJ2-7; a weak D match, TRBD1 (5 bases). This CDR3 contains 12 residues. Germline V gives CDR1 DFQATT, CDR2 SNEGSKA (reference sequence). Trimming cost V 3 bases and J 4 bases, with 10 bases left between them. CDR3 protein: CSASPQGYEQYF. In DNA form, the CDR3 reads TGCAGTGCTAGTCCCCAGGGTTACGAGCAGTACTTC.

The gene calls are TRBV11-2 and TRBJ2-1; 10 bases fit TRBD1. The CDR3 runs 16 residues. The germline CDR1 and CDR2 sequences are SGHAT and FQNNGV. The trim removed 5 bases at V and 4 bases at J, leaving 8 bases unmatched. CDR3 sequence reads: CASSVTGTGVYNEQFF. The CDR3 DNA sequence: TGTGCCAGCAGCGTTACCGGGACAGGGGTTTACAATGAGCAGTTCTTC.

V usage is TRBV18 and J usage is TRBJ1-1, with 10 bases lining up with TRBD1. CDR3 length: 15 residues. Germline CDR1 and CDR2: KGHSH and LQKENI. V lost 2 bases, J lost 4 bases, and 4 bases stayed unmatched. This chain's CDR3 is CASSPWTGGGTEAFF. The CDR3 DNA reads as TGTGCCAGCTCACCATGGACAGGGGGGGGCACTGAAGCTTTCTTT.

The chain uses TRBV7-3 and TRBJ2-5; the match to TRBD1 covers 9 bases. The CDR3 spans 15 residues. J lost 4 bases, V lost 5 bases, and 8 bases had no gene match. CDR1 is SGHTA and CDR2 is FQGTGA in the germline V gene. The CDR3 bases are TGTGCCAGCAGCACCACAGGGGGCGGGTCAGAGACCCAGTACTTC. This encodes CASSTTGGGSETQYF.

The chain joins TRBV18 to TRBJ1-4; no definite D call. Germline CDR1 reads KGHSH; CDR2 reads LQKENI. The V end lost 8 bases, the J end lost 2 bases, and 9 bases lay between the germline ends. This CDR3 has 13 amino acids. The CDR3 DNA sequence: TGTGCCAGCCACAGCCTTACTAATGAAAAACTGTTTTTT. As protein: CASHSLTNEKLFF.

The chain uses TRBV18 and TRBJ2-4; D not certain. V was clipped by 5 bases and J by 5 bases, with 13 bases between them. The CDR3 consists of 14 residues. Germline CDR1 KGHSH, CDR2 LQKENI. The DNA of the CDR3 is TGTGCCAGCTCAAGTACCGGAGACCAAAACATTCAGTACTTC. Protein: CASSSTGDQNIQYF.

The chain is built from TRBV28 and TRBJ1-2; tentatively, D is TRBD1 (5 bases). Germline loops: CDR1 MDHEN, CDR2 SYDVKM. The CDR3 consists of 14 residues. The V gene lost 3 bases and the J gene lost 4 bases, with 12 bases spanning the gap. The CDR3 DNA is TGTGCCAGCAGTTTGGTGACAGCCGGCTATGGCTACACCTTC. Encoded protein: CASSLVTAGYGYTF.